The 20 T cell receptor beta chains below come from one sample, sequenced in a study of cytomegalovirus exposure and HLA in healthy donors. TCRdb's table, derived via immunoSEQ multiplex PCR, lists solely in-frame clones and lacks some. The data show under 300,000 clones, around 86% seen once. The sequencing input was PBMCs. These receptors were collected from a woman aged 18-30 years in good health and CMV-seronegative.

The chain couples TRBV15 to TRBJ2-5; tentative D call: TRBD1 (5 bases). The CDR3 has 15 amino acids. Per germline, CDR1 LNHNV and CDR2 YYDKDF (reference sequence). V lost 1 base and J lost 0, with 9 bases in between. This CDR3 is CATSRGDRDQETQYF. DNA for the CDR3: TGTGCCACCAGCAGAGGTGACAGAGACCAAGAGACCCAGTACTTC.

The V and J genes are TRBV30 and TRBJ2-2; 7 bases fit TRBD1. The CDR3 contains 17 residues. With 5 bases clipped from V and 6 bases from J, the junction kept 18 bases outside the gene matches. Germline assignment: CDR1 GTSNPN and CDR2 SVGIG (reference sequence). CDR3 in amino acids: CAWRTGQAGTLPGELFF. The CDR3 bases are TGTGCCTGGCGAACCGGACAGGCAGGGACCTTACCCGGGGAGCTGTTTTTT.

The chain carries TRBV27 and TRBJ2-7, with D possibly matching TRBD2 (5 bases). The V gene's germline CDR1 is MNHEY and CDR2 SMNVEV (reference sequence). The CDR3 length is 15 residues. V shed 3 bases and J shed 2 bases, with 14 bases lying between them. CDR3 loop: CASSFSADLTYEQYF. The CDR3 nucleotides read TGTGCCAGCAGTTTTTCAGCGGACCTTACCTACGAGCAGTACTTC.

DNA for the CDR3: TGTGCCAGCAGCCCCACGACAGCGGGTCAGCCCCAGCATTTT. Encoded protein: CASSPTTAGQPQHF. The rearrangement joins TRBV27 to TRBJ1-5; D is possibly TRBD1 (5 bases). Trimming took 6 bases from V and 6 from J, leaving 15 bases between them. The V gene's germline CDR1 is MNHEY and CDR2 SMNVEV (reference sequence). This CDR3 spans 14 amino acids.

The chain has TRBV5-4 and TRBJ2-3, with 10 bases fitting TRBD1. The J segment lost 3 bases and the V segment lost 6 bases, leaving 4 bases of the junction unmatched. Germline V CDR1 and CDR2: SGHNT, YYREEE (reference sequence). This CDR3 spans 14 amino acids. CDR3 DNA sequence: TGTGCCAGCATTCCGGGACAGGGGACAGATACGCAGTATTTT. It is translated as CASIPGQGTDTQYF.

The CDR3 is CASSVTGNTGELFF. The CDR3 coding sequence is TGTGCCAGCAGCGTTACAGGGAACACCGGGGAGCTGTTTTTT. This chain links TRBV9 with TRBJ2-2; possible D gene TRBD1, 5 bases. Germline assignment: CDR1 SGDLS and CDR2 YYNGEE. CDR3 size: 14 residues. V was clipped by 2 bases and J by 1 base, with 6 bases between them.

The rearrangement joins TRBV5-1 to TRBJ2-5; 7 bases agree with TRBD1. V shed 0 bases, J shed 5 bases, and the junction held 7 bases outside the gene matches. Germline values: CDR1 SGHRS, CDR2 YFSETQ. The CDR3 covers 15 residues. CDR3 coding DNA: TGCGCCAGCAGCTTGGAGGGCGGCAGGGGGGAGACCCAGTACTTC. Its translation is CASSLEGGRGETQYF.

The V gene is TRBV18, the J gene TRBJ2-1; 11 bases agree with TRBD2. The CDR3 runs 17 residues. The junction had 4 bases not matched to a gene; V was cut back by 3 bases and J by 0 bases. CDR1 is KGHSH, CDR2 LQKENI, per germline. The chain's CDR3 is CASSPPSGRSSYNEQFF. The CDR3 coding sequence is TGTGCCAGCTCACCCCCTAGCGGGAGGAGCTCCTACAATGAGCAGTTCTTC.

The chain has TRBV18 and TRBJ1-2; 8 nucleotides align to TRBD1. V lost 5 bases to trimming and J lost 4 bases; unmatched junction nucleotides: 12. Germline V gene data show CDR1 as KGHSH and CDR2 as LQKENI. The CDR3 is 16 residues long. CDR3 sequence: CASSTGTGVRVYGYTF. The CDR3 bases are TGTGCCAGCTCAACCGGGACAGGTGTAAGGGTCTATGGCTACACCTTC.

The chain links TRBV28 to TRBJ2-7; 7 bases align to TRBD2. The germline V gene encodes CDR1 MDHEN and CDR2 SYDVKM. The CDR3 consists of 18 residues. Trimming cost V 5 bases and J 4 bases; bases outside gene matches: 20. The CDR3 loop is CASSLLFGEGEEIYEQYF. The DNA of the CDR3 is TGTGCCAGCAGTCTCCTCTTCGGGGAGGGAGAAGAAATTTACGAGCAGTACTTC.

The chain recombines TRBV6-5 with TRBJ1-4; D may be TRBD1 (5 bases). The CDR3 totals 15 residues. Germline V gives CDR1 MNHEY, CDR2 SVGAGI. Trimming cost V 3 bases and J 6 bases, with 14 bases left between them. The CDR3 here is CASSYFAGTDEKLFF. In DNA form, the CDR3 reads TGTGCCAGCAGTTATTTCGCCGGGACTGATGAAAAACTGTTTTTT.

The gene calls are TRBV28 and TRBJ1-2, with D perhaps matching TRBD1 (6 bases). Germline values: CDR1 MDHEN, CDR2 SYDVKM. The ends were cut back, 5 bases at V and 2 bases at J, with 9 bases in the middle. The CDR3 length is 13 residues. This chain's CDR3 is CASSNRDNYGYTF. DNA for the CDR3: TGTGCCAGCAGTAACAGGGACAACTATGGCTACACCTTC.

The chain joins TRBV6-4 to TRBJ2-3, with 9 bases that match TRBD1. Trimming took 6 bases from V and 5 from J; bases not matched to a gene: 6. This CDR3 spans 14 amino acids. The germline CDR1 and CDR2 sequences are MRHNA and SNTAGT. Here the CDR3 reads CASSPTGGGDTQYF. CDR3 bases: TGTGCCAGCAGCCCGACAGGGGGAGGAGATACGCAGTATTTT.

The chain is built from TRBV27 and TRBJ2-7; TRBD2 is a possible D gene (7 bases). CDR3 size: 13 residues. Germline V gene lookup returns CDR1 MNHEY and CDR2 SMNVEV (reference sequence). V gave up 8 bases and J gave up 4 bases, with 15 bases separating them. The CDR3 coding sequence is TGTGCCAGCTGGGCGGGGGCGTCGTACGAGCAGTACTTC. Amino acid sequence: CASWAGASYEQYF.

The chain couples TRBV10-2 to TRBJ1-5; possibly TRBD1 for D (6 bases). Trimming took off 3 bases at V and 5 bases at J, with 17 bases between the two ends. The CDR3 totals 16 residues. Germline CDR1 reads WSHSY; CDR2 reads SAAADI. CDR3 residues: CASSDHRVKAHQPQHF. Here the CDR3 DNA reads TGCGCCAGCAGTGACCACAGGGTTAAAGCGCATCAGCCCCAGCATTTT.

The J gene is TRBJ2-7, the V gene TRBV7-9; 10 bases line up with TRBD1. V lost 5 bases and J lost 5; bases outside the gene matches: 9. There are 15 residues in the CDR3. Germline-derived CDR1 and CDR2 are SEHNR and FQNEAQ (reference sequence). CDR3 nucleotide sequence: TGTGCCAGCAGCCATGGGACAGGGGTTCTCCACGAGCAGTACTTC. Protein: CASSHGTGVLHEQYF. Drawing the rest from reference TRBV7-9 and TRBJ2-7, the complete variable domain is DTGVSQNPRHKITKRGQNVTFRCDPISEHNRLYWYRQTLGQGPEFLTYFQNEAQLEKSRLLSDRFSAERPKGSFSTLEIQRTEQGDSAMYLCASSHGTGVLHEQYFGPGTRLTVT.

This chain uses TRBV7-2 with TRBJ2-7; 10 bases agree with TRBD1. The CDR3 totals 14 residues. The germline V gene encodes CDR1 SGHTA and CDR2 FQGNSA. V lost 3 bases to trimming and J lost 4 bases; unmatched junction nucleotides: 3. In DNA form, the CDR3 reads TGTGCCAGCAGCTTGGGACAGGGGAGGTACGAGCAGTACTTC. Its translation: CASSLGQGRYEQYF.

V is TRBV30 and J is TRBJ1-3; D call uncertain. The germline gives CDR1 GTSNPN, CDR2 SVGIG (reference sequence). The CDR3 sequence is 13 residues long. Trimming removed 8 bases at V and 0 bases at J, with 11 bases between. The DNA for the CDR3 is TGTGCCCGCGGGAACCCCTCTGGAAACACCATATATTTT. It specifies CARGNPSGNTIYF.

The chain recombines TRBV2 with TRBJ1-2, with D hard to call. Germline CDR1 and CDR2: SNHLY and FYNNEI. V lost 4 bases and J 4 bases, leaving 10 bases between the germline ends. This CDR3 has 13 residues. The CDR3 loop is CASSGLASYGYTF. CDR3 sequence (DNA): TGTGCCAGCAGTGGTTTAGCTAGCTATGGCTACACCTTC.

The genes are TRBV7-9 and TRBJ1-2, with D unresolved. This CDR3 contains 11 residues. CDR1 and CDR2 from the germline V gene are SEHNR and FQNEAQ (reference sequence). The CDR3: CATRSGNGYTF. The CDR3 DNA is TGTGCAACCAGGTCCGGGAATGGCTACACCTTC.